Below, 20 T cell receptor beta chains from the same sample are listed, as sequenced in a study of T cells after yellow fever vaccination. TCRdb recomputed calls from the 5' RACE reads with MiXCR, one row per CDR3 protein. The table lists around 550,000 distinct CDR3 sequences, approximately 21% of them singletons, with roughly an eighth in the top ten. The sequencing here drew on PBMCs, taken 15 days after the yellow fever booster vaccination. Source of these receptors: a man aged 30 to 39 who received the YFV17D yellow fever vaccine.

This clonotype was detected many times. This chain connects TRBV5-6 to TRBJ2-1; D unresolved. Trimming took off 4 bases at V and 7 bases at J, with 9 bases between the two ends. Germline values: CDR1 SGHDT, CDR2 YYEEEE. This CDR3 has 12 residues. The CDR3 sequence: CASSQTFNEQFF. In DNA form, the CDR3 reads TGTGCCAGCAGCCAAACCTTTAATGAGCAGTTCTTC.

This chain joins TRBV10-3 and TRBJ2-1; D is perhaps TRBD2 (5 bases). Trimming removed 9 bases from V and 7 bases from J, with 10 bases in between. The CDR3 consists of 11 residues. The V gene's germline CDR1 is ENHRY and CDR2 SYGVKD. The DNA for the CDR3 is TGTGCCATGGGGAGATTAAATGAGCAGTTCTTC. Translating it yields CAMGRLNEQFF.

The chain carries TRBV5-4 and TRBJ2-1; weak D call: TRBD2 (6 bases). Germline-derived CDR1 and CDR2 are SGHNT and YYREEE (reference sequence). The V gene lost 0 bases and the J gene lost 0 bases, with 7 bases spanning the gap. The CDR3 length is 15 residues. For the CDR3, the DNA is TGTGCCAGCAGCTTGGATAGCGGCTCCTACAATGAGCAGTTCTTC. Protein product: CASSLDSGSYNEQFF.

This clonotype has a handful of counts. The chain has TRBV28 and TRBJ2-3; 9 bases fit TRBD2. The CDR3 contains 15 residues. Germline V lookup: CDR1 MDHEN, CDR2 SYDVKM. J was trimmed by 6 bases and V by 5 bases; bases with no gene match: 9. CDR3 in DNA: TGTGCCAGCAGTGTTAGCGGGAGAGGAGATGATACGCAGTATTTT. Translated, it gives CASSVSGRGDDTQYF. The full variable domain, completed using reference TRBV28 and TRBJ2-3, is DVKVTQSSRYLVKRTGEKVFLECVQDMDHENMFWYRQDPGLGLRLIYFSYDVKMKEKGDIPEGYSVSREKKERFSLILESASTNQTSMYLCASSVSGRGDDTQYFGPGTRLTVL.

This chain connects TRBV6-5 to TRBJ2-1, with D possibly called TRBD1 or TRBD2 (5 bases each). Germline V gene lookup returns CDR1 MNHEY and CDR2 SVGAGI. V gave up 4 bases and J gave up 5 bases, with 15 bases separating them. CDR3 length: 15 residues. The CDR3 DNA reads as TGTGCCAGCAGTTCTAAACTAGGGACCAACAATGAGCAGTTCTTC. As protein: CASSSKLGTNNEQFF.

This clonotype was counted between two and nine times. The rearrangement links TRBV10-3 to TRBJ1-5; tentatively, D is TRBD1 (6 bases). V shed 4 bases and J shed 0 bases, with 19 bases lying between them. The CDR3 extends over 18 amino acids. Germline V lookup: CDR1 ENHRY, CDR2 SYGVKD. CDR3 amino acids: CAISGSPDSPHSNQPQHF. The CDR3, as DNA: TGTGCCATCAGTGGTTCGCCGGACAGTCCCCATAGCAATCAGCCCCAGCATTTT.

This chain joins TRBV20-1 and TRBJ1-5; D possibly corresponds to TRBD1 (5 bases). The germline V and J ends were trimmed by 4 bases and 2 bases, with 21 bases remaining between them. The CDR3 is made up of 17 amino acids. Germline V lookup: CDR1 DFQATT, CDR2 SNEGSKA (reference sequence). The CDR3 here is CSAIGERGNIGNQPQHF. The CDR3, as DNA: TGCAGTGCTATCGGTGAGAGGGGAAACATAGGCAATCAGCCCCAGCATTTT.

The table lists this clonotype with a few counts. The chain combines TRBV11-2 with TRBJ1-2, with D unresolved. The CDR3 loop spans 16 amino acids. The germline gives CDR1 SGHAT, CDR2 FQNNGV. V lost 0 bases and J lost 6, with 17 bases in between. CDR3 sequence (DNA): TGTGCCAGCAGCTTAGATCAGTTCCCGGGATTAAATGGCTACACCTTC. Amino acid sequence: CASSLDQFPGLNGYTF.

There are a few counts of this clonotype. The chain is built from TRBV27 and TRBJ1-2; D uncertain. V was pared by 5 bases and J by 5 bases, with 30 bases between. The germline CDR1 and CDR2 sequences are MNHEY and SMNVEV (reference sequence). The CDR3 is made up of 19 amino acids. Here the CDR3 reads CASSPFGFLNSGRGYGYTF. CDR3 bases: TGTGCCAGCAGTCCTTTTGGCTTCCTGAACAGCGGGCGAGGGTATGGCTACACCTTC.

This clonotype was seen more than once but under ten times. The chain uses TRBV5-6 and TRBJ2-1, with D unresolved. Germline CDR1 is SGHDT and CDR2 is YYEEEE. The CDR3 has 16 amino acids. The germline V and J ends were trimmed by 0 bases and 1 base, with 11 bases remaining between them. The DNA of the CDR3 is TGTGCCAGCAGCTTGGGGACGGCGGATTCCTACAATGAGCAGTTCTTC. This gives the protein CASSLGTADSYNEQFF. The variable domain in full, with the rest retrieved from reference TRBV5-6 and TRBJ2-1, is DAGVTQSPTHLIKTRGQQVTLRCSPKSGHDTVSWYQQALGQGPQFIFQYYEEEERQRGNFPDRFSGHQFPNYSSELNVNALLLGDSALYLCASSLGTADSYNEQFFGPGTRLTVL.

This clonotype was recorded a few times. The rearrangement uses TRBV6-5 and TRBJ1-2; tentative D call: TRBD1 (6 bases). CDR1 is MNHEY and CDR2 is SVGAGI in the germline V gene. V shed 0 bases and J shed 6 bases, with 11 bases lying between them. The length of the CDR3 is 14 residues. The CDR3 DNA is TGTGCCAGCAGTTACTCATCGAGGGGGGATGGCTACACCTTC. Translated: CASSYSSRGDGYTF.

This chain links TRBV7-8 with TRBJ1-3; D is unclear. Trimming pared 7 bases from V and 0 bases from J, leaving 4 bases between. The V gene's germline CDR1 is SGHVS and CDR2 FQNEAQ. The CDR3 runs to 12 residues. Written as DNA, the CDR3 is TGTGCCAGCACGACCTCTGGAAACACCATATATTTT. Protein product: CASTTSGNTIYF.

This clonotype was seen only a few times. The rearrangement links TRBV28 to TRBJ2-7; either TRBD1 or TRBD2 may supply D (5 bases each). Germline-derived CDR1 and CDR2 are MDHEN and SYDVKM. V lost 6 bases and J 3 bases, leaving 15 bases between the germline ends. The CDR3 is made up of 14 amino acids. In DNA, the CDR3 is TGTGCCAGCAGGGGACCCCAACCGGACTACGAGCAGTACTTC. Protein product: CASRGPQPDYEQYF.

In its sample, this clonotype was seen a few times. V and J are TRBV29-1 and TRBJ1-1; D gene ambiguous. In germline, CDR1 is SQVTM, CDR2 ANQGSEA. V was shortened by 7 bases and J by 6 bases, with 24 bases between the two germline ends. There are 15 residues in the CDR3. CDR3 residues: CSAAAGSLQAAEAFF. DNA of the CDR3: TGCAGCGCCGCCGCCGGGAGCCTGCAAGCCGCTGAAGCTTTCTTT.

This clonotype showed up just a few times. This chain uses TRBV7-2 with TRBJ2-7; 7 bases are a match to TRBD2. This CDR3 region has 14 residues. The germline CDR1 and CDR2 sequences are SGHTA and FQGNSA. V gave up 6 bases and J gave up 2 bases; unmatched junction bases: 7. This CDR3 reads CASRQGGNPYEQYF. The CDR3 DNA reads as TGTGCCAGCAGGCAGGGAGGGAACCCCTACGAGCAGTACTTC.

The chain combines TRBV7-2 with TRBJ1-1; D remains unclear. The ends were cut back, 1 base at V and 6 bases at J, with 12 bases in the middle. The CDR3 sequence is 14 residues long. Germline CDR1 SGHTA, CDR2 FQGNSA. The CDR3 is CASSLDLRMPEAFF. CDR3 coding DNA: TGTGCCAGCAGCTTAGACCTTCGGATGCCTGAAGCTTTCTTT.

This clonotype was seen more than once but under ten times. This rearrangement joins TRBV23-1 to TRBJ2-3; 8 bases are a match to TRBD2. TRBV23-1 is an ORF, and what it does is uncertain. The CDR3 has 16 amino acids. Losses at the gene ends were 2 bases for V and 2 bases for J; bases not matched to a gene: 6. The CDR3: CASSQETGLDTDTQYF. Written as DNA, the CDR3 is TGCGCCAGCAGTCAAGAGACGGGACTAGACACAGATACGCAGTATTTT.

V and J are TRBV20-1 and TRBJ2-7; a weak D match, TRBD1 (6 bases). Trimming removed 3 bases from V and 2 bases from J, with 14 bases in between. Germline V lookup: CDR1 DFQATT, CDR2 SNEGSKA (reference sequence). This CDR3 has 14 residues. The CDR3 loop is CSARWQGKAYEQYF. The CDR3 nucleotides read TGCAGTGCTAGGTGGCAGGGGAAGGCCTACGAGCAGTACTTC.

This clonotype has more than one count but fewer than ten. This rearrangement joins TRBV19 to TRBJ2-7, with 8 positions matching TRBD1. Germline assignment: CDR1 LNHDA and CDR2 SQIVND (reference sequence). This CDR3 has 14 residues. The junction had 4 bases not matched to a gene; V was cut back by 6 bases and J by 0 bases. The CDR3 spells CASSRRGPSYEQYF. In DNA form, the CDR3 reads TGTGCCAGTAGCCGCAGGGGGCCCTCCTACGAGCAGTACTTC.

The V and J genes are TRBV24-1 and TRBJ2-5, with D unclear. Germline V gives CDR1 KGHDR, CDR2 SFDVKD. The CDR3 has 12 amino acids. The V gene lost 8 bases and the J gene lost 5 bases, with 11 bases spanning the gap. The CDR3 is CATNPSVETQYF. CDR3 DNA sequence: TGTGCCACCAACCCCTCGGTCGAGACCCAGTACTTC.